A selection of T cell receptor beta chains follows, all from one sample in a study of T cells in Graves' hyperthyroidism and ophthalmopathy. One entry per CDR3 protein, called by TCRdb with MiXCR from the multiplex PCR reads. The sample records 460,000 or so distinct CDR3 sequences, roughly an eighth being singletons. Material: blood. The origin of the receptors is a woman aged 18-29 years with Graves' hyperthyroidism. Both conserved end residues are part of each CDR3. The order of the fields is clone size, V gene, J gene, CDR3 length, D gene, CDR3 protein, CDR3 DNA. A D gene is named only where the DNA matches it firmly. Size is omitted from some rows. Given values are once, few, many or a class for expanded clones.

size: many
V: TRBV7-8
J: TRBJ1-4
length: 13
D: .
CDR3: CASRAASNEKLFF
DNA: TGTGCCAGCAGGGCAGCTTCTAATGAAAAACTGTTTTTT

size: many
V: TRBV19
J: TRBJ1-5
length: 18
D: TRBD1
CDR3: CASTIRGQGNWRDQPQHF
DNA: TGTGCCAGTACAATAAGGGGGCAGGGAAATTGGCGCGATCAGCCCCAGCATTTT

size: .
V: TRBV28
J: TRBJ2-2
length: 14
D: TRBD2
CDR3: CASSLSVGGRELFF
DNA: TGTGCCAGCAGTTTATCGGTGGGAGGGCGGGAGCTGTTTTTT

size: .
V: TRBV27
J: TRBJ2-1
length: 8
D: .
CDR3: CASGHRFF
DNA: TGTGCCAGCGGGCATAGGTTCTTC

size: .
V: TRBV28
J: TRBJ2-1
length: 14
D: TRBD1
CDR3: CASSLAQGAHEQFF
DNA: TGTGCCAGCAGTTTAGCCCAGGGGGCCCATGAGCAGTTCTTC

size: .
V: TRBV28
J: TRBJ2-7
length: 14
D: .
CDR3: CASRGREGPYEQYF
DNA: TGTGCCAGCAGGGGACGAGAAGGTCCCTACGAGCAGTACTTC

size: many
V: TRBV6-1
J: TRBJ1-2
length: 13
D: .
CDR3: CASWGTANYGYTF
DNA: TGTGCCAGCTGGGGGACGGCTAACTATGGCTACACCTTC

size: few
V: TRBV4-1
J: TRBJ1-1
length: 15
D: .
CDR3: CASSQLPTGNTEAFF
DNA: TGCGCCAGCAGCCAACTACCTACAGGGAACACTGAAGCTTTCTTT

size: many
V: TRBV7-8
J: TRBJ2-3
length: 14
D: .
CDR3: CASSPRTVLGTQYF
DNA: TGTGCCAGCAGCCCCCGGACGGTGTTGGGTACGCAGTATTTT

size: few
V: TRBV19
J: TRBJ2-3
length: 15
D: .
CDR3: CASSISGTSTDTQYF
DNA: TGTGCCAGTAGTATATCCGGCACCAGCACAGATACGCAGTATTTT

size: .
V: TRBV13
J: TRBJ2-2
length: 15
D: .
CDR3: CASSSGRATAGELFF
DNA: TGTGCCAGCAGCTCGGGACGGGCTACCGCCGGGGAGCTGTTTTTT

size: many
V: TRBV2
J: TRBJ1-5
length: 13
D: .
CDR3: CASSDGGGQPQHF
DNA: TGTGCCAGCAGTGATGGGGGTGGCCAGCCCCAGCATTTT

size: few
V: TRBV5-1
J: TRBJ1-2
length: 14
D: .
CDR3: CASRPGTLCDGYTF
DNA: TGCGCCAGCAGACCCGGGACCCTATGTGATGGCTACACCTTC

size: many
V: TRBV7-8
J: TRBJ2-1
length: 17
D: TRBD2
CDR3: CASSLAGLAGSYNEQFF
DNA: TGTGCCAGCAGCTTAGCAGGCCTAGCGGGATCCTACAATGAGCAGTTCTTC

size: few
V: TRBV3-1
J: TRBJ2-6
length: 17
D: TRBD1
CDR3: CASSQDRGTSGANVLTF
DNA: TGTGCCAGCAGCCAAGACAGGGGGACCTCAGGGGCCAACGTCCTGACTTTC

size: many
V: TRBV10-3
J: TRBJ1-3
length: 13
D: .
CDR3: CAISGSQGNTIYF
DNA: TGTGCCATCAGTGGGTCCCAAGGAAACACCATATATTTT

size: many
V: TRBV27
J: TRBJ2-3
length: 15
D: .
CDR3: CASSLTVGASDTQYF
DNA: TGTGCCAGCAGTTTAACCGTCGGGGCATCAGATACGCAGTATTTT

size: few
V: TRBV9
J: TRBJ2-2
length: 17
D: TRBD2
CDR3: CASSVVPSGLNTGELFF
DNA: TGTGCCAGCAGCGTAGTTCCTAGCGGACTAAACACCGGGGAGCTGTTTTTT

size: many
V: TRBV7-3
J: TRBJ2-3
length: 16
D: TRBD2
CDR3: CASSSRTSGRGDTQYF
DNA: TGTGCCAGCAGCTCCCGGACTAGCGGGAGGGGGGATACGCAGTATTTT

size: many
V: TRBV3-1
J: TRBJ2-2
length: 17
D: .
CDR3: CASSPGTSARTVGELFF
DNA: TGTGCCAGCAGCCCTGGGACTTCCGCCCGGACGGTCGGGGAGCTGTTTTTT

size: many
V: TRBV30
J: TRBJ1-6
length: 12
D: .
CDR3: CAWSGGNSPLHF
DNA: TGTGCCTGGAGTGGGGGGAATTCACCCCTCCACTTT

size: many
V: TRBV7-2
J: TRBJ2-3
length: 19
D: TRBD2
CDR3: CASSRGLAGGYGETDTQYF
DNA: TGTGCCAGCAGCCGAGGACTAGCGGGAGGGTATGGTGAGACAGATACGCAGTATTTT

size: many
V: TRBV28
J: TRBJ2-2
length: 13
D: .
CDR3: CASRAVGTGELFF
DNA: TGTGCCAGCAGGGCTGTCGGCACCGGGGAGCTGTTTTTT

size: many
V: TRBV29-1
J: TRBJ1-1
length: 13
D: .
CDR3: CSAMDGLNTEAFF
DNA: TGCAGCGCCATGGACGGCTTGAACACTGAAGCTTTCTTT

size: many
V: TRBV30
J: TRBJ2-1
length: 13
D: .
CDR3: CAWSVAGVHEQFF
DNA: TGTGCCTGGAGTGTAGCCGGCGTTCATGAGCAGTTCTTC

size: many
V: TRBV2
J: TRBJ2-1
length: 13
D: .
CDR3: CASTILPGDEQFF
DNA: TGTGCCAGCACCATCCTGCCGGGAGATGAGCAGTTCTTC

size: .
V: TRBV3-1
J: TRBJ1-1
length: 14
D: .
CDR3: CASSRLDRSTEAFF
DNA: TGTGCCAGCAGCCGGTTAGACAGGAGCACTGAAGCTTTCTTT

size: many
V: TRBV2
J: TRBJ1-5
length: 12
D: .
CDR3: CASTAFNQPQHF
DNA: TGTGCCAGCACGGCCTTTAATCAGCCCCAGCATTTT

size: .
V: TRBV5-1
J: TRBJ2-1
length: 14
D: TRBD2
CDR3: CASSVGLDYNEQFF
DNA: TGCGCCAGCAGTGTAGGACTAGACTACAATGAGCAGTTCTTC

size: many
V: TRBV29-1
J: TRBJ2-1
length: 14
D: TRBD1
CDR3: CSVSGTGAPNEQFF
DNA: TGCAGCGTCAGTGGGACAGGGGCCCCGAATGAGCAGTTCTTC

size: many
V: TRBV27
J: TRBJ2-3
length: 16
D: .
CDR3: CASSSDDSVGTDTQYF
DNA: TGTGCCAGCAGTTCCGACGACTCCGTCGGCACAGATACGCAGTATTTT

size: many
V: TRBV7-3
J: TRBJ2-5
length: 15
D: .
CDR3: CASSLTIASFETQYF
DNA: TGTGCCAGCAGCTTAACGATTGCCAGTTTCGAGACCCAGTACTTC

size: few
V: TRBV10-2
J: TRBJ1-1
length: 17
D: .
CDR3: CASSESTPQGSNTEAFF
DNA: TGCGCCAGCAGTGAGTCGACCCCACAGGGTTCAAACACTGAAGCTTTCTTT

size: many
V: TRBV12-3/TRBV12-4
J: TRBJ2-5
length: 15
D: .
CDR3: CASSLVGGNQETQYF
DNA: TGTGCCAGCAGTTTAGTTGGTGGAAACCAAGAGACCCAGTACTTC

size: .
V: TRBV27
J: TRBJ2-1
length: 17
D: TRBD2
CDR3: CASSLLASGRGYNEQFF
DNA: TGTGCCAGCAGTTTATTGGCTAGCGGGAGGGGCTACAATGAGCAGTTCTTC

size: .
V: TRBV6-2/TRBV6-3
J: TRBJ2-1
length: 16
D: .
CDR3: CASSYSSTASYNEQFF
DNA: TGTGCCAGCAGTTACTCGAGTACAGCCTCCTACAATGAGCAGTTCTTC

size: many
V: TRBV9
J: TRBJ2-1
length: 16
D: TRBD2
CDR3: CASSAPTSLKYNEQFF
DNA: TGTGCCAGCAGCGCCCCGACTAGCTTAAAGTACAATGAGCAGTTCTTC

size: .
V: TRBV6-5
J: TRBJ1-1
length: 18
D: .
CDR3: CASSYSFGIRSSDTEAFF
DNA: TGTGCCAGCAGTTACTCGTTCGGGATCCGTTCATCGGACACTGAAGCTTTCTTT

size: many
V: TRBV10-3
J: TRBJ2-3
length: 14
D: .
CDR3: CAISESQATDTQYF
DNA: TGTGCCATCAGTGAGTCCCAAGCCACAGATACGCAGTATTTT

size: few
V: TRBV6-1
J: TRBJ1-2
length: 15
D: .
CDR3: CASSEGSQRSYGYTF
DNA: TGTGCCAGCAGTGAGGGCTCACAGAGAAGCTATGGCTACACCTTC

size: .
V: TRBV20-1
J: TRBJ1-1
length: 10
D: .
CDR3: CSVVFTEAFF
DNA: TGCAGTGTAGTTTTCACTGAAGCTTTCTTT

size: many
V: TRBV27
J: TRBJ2-6
length: 16
D: TRBD1
CDR3: CASSSLDRSGANVLTF
DNA: TGTGCCAGCAGTTCCCTGGACAGGTCTGGGGCCAACGTCCTGACTTTC

size: many
V: TRBV29-1
J: TRBJ1-2
length: 13
D: .
CDR3: CSADGRGDYGYTF
DNA: TGCAGCGCCGATGGCAGGGGCGACTATGGCTACACCTTC

size: few
V: TRBV7-9
J: TRBJ2-3
length: 16
D: TRBD1
CDR3: CASSPGQGAKKDTQYF
DNA: TGTGCCAGCAGCCCCGGACAGGGGGCGAAAAAAGATACGCAGTATTTT

size: many
V: TRBV20-1
J: TRBJ2-5
length: 14
D: .
CDR3: CSAVQGLRGETQYF
DNA: TGCAGTGCGGTACAAGGCCTCAGGGGAGAGACCCAGTACTTC

size: many
V: TRBV11-2
J: TRBJ1-1
length: 13
D: .
CDR3: CASSLVEGTEAFF
DNA: TGTGCCAGCAGCTTAGTGGAAGGCACTGAAGCTTTCTTT

size: many
V: TRBV18
J: TRBJ1-1
length: 13
D: .
CDR3: CASSAGADREAFF
DNA: TGTGCCAGCTCAGCGGGCGCAGACAGAGAAGCTTTCTTT

size: many
V: TRBV5-1
J: TRBJ2-3
length: 15
D: TRBD2
CDR3: CASTLGTSRLDTQYF
DNA: TGCGCCAGCACCCTCGGGACTAGCCGGTTAGATACGCAGTATTTT

size: .
V: TRBV10-2
J: TRBJ2-1
length: 15
D: .
CDR3: CASSEFSGSYNEQFF
DNA: TGCGCCAGCAGTGAATTTAGCGGATCCTACAATGAGCAGTTCTTC

size: .
V: TRBV2
J: TRBJ1-2
length: 13
D: TRBD1
CDR3: CASSNGQGYGYTF
DNA: TGTGCCAGCAGTAATGGACAGGGCTATGGCTACACCTTC

size: few
V: TRBV19
J: TRBJ2-1
length: 13
D: .
CDR3: CASSNTNYNEQFF
DNA: TGTGCCAGTAGTAACACGAATTACAATGAGCAGTTCTTC

size: many
V: TRBV28
J: TRBJ2-1
length: 14
D: TRBD2
CDR3: CANARSGSYNEQFF
DNA: TGTGCCAACGCACGGAGCGGGAGTTACAATGAGCAGTTCTTC

size: many
V: TRBV11-2
J: TRBJ2-2
length: 13
D: .
CDR3: CASIQGITGELFF
DNA: TGTGCCAGCATACAGGGTATCACCGGGGAGCTGTTTTTT

size: many
V: TRBV6-1
J: TRBJ2-5
length: 17
D: TRBD2
CDR3: CASSQNGLAGGQETQYF
DNA: TGTGCCAGCAGTCAAAACGGGCTAGCGGGAGGCCAAGAGACCCAGTACTTC

size: many
V: TRBV12-3/TRBV12-4
J: TRBJ1-3
length: 16
D: TRBD1
CDR3: CASSSEQGTPGNTIYF
DNA: TGTGCCAGCAGTTCGGAACAGGGGACTCCTGGAAACACCATATATTTT